A single sample is the source of the 28 T cell receptor beta chains below, sequenced in a study of blood T cells in healthy people across ages. It was with a sample-barcoded 5' primer and a J-beta primer mix that a second PCR of roughly 7 to 12 cycles was run. TCRdb used MiXCR to reprocess the 5' RACE reads, holding one entry per CDR3 protein. Of approximately 580,000 distinct CDR3 sequences listed, about 25% are singletons. These data are also associated with another study on T cells of mothers and their children.

Sequencing was done on a sample of blood. Receptor source: a boy between 10 and 17 years old in good health.

V is TRBV7-6 and J is TRBJ1-4; TRBD1 matches at 11 bases. This CDR3 region has 17 residues. Germline V lookup: CDR1 SGHVS, CDR2 FNYEAQ. V was pared by 2 bases and J by 0 bases, with 2 bases of the junction left unmatched. The CDR3 protein is CASSLRGQGATNEKLFF. The CDR3 DNA sequence: TGTGCCAGCAGCTTAAGGGGACAGGGGGCAACTAATGAAAAACTGTTTTTT.

At least ten counts were recorded for this clonotype. The J gene is TRBJ2-5, the V gene TRBV7-2; the match to TRBD1 covers 8 bases. Germline V gene sequence: CDR1 SGHTA, CDR2 FQGNSA. The CDR3 runs 15 residues. Trimming cost V 0 bases and J 2 bases; bases outside gene matches: 2. The CDR3 bases are TGTGCCAGCAGCTTAGCGGGACAGGTACAAGAGACCCAGTACTTC. As protein: CASSLAGQVQETQYF.

The chain is built from TRBV14 and TRBJ2-2; D is ambiguous. CDR1 is SGHDN, CDR2 FVKESK, per germline. The V and J ends lost 1 base and 4 bases respectively, with 4 bases between them. This CDR3 region has 13 residues. The DNA for the CDR3 is TGTGCCAGCAGCCAAGTGGTCACCGGGGAGCTGTTTTTT. It codes for CASSQVVTGELFF.

The sample holds a few counts of this clonotype. The CDR3 spells CSVQAWENTGELFF. The CDR3 DNA sequence: TGCAGCGTTCAGGCGTGGGAGAACACCGGGGAGCTGTTTTTT. The rearrangement uses TRBV29-1 and TRBJ2-2, with D unresolved. V dropped 5 bases and J dropped 1 base, with 11 bases sitting between them. The CDR3 length is 14 residues. The germline CDR1 and CDR2 sequences are SQVTM and ANQGSEA.

This clonotype was detected only a few times. The CDR3 DNA is TGCGCCAGCAGCCAAGAACGGGAGGGCGGGAGAACAGATACGCAGTATTTT. Protein: CASSQEREGGRTDTQYF. The J gene is TRBJ2-3, the V gene TRBV4-3, with 8 bases identical to TRBD2. V lost 0 bases, J lost 3 bases, and 8 bases stayed unmatched. Germline lookup yields CDR1 LGHNA and CDR2 YSLEER. CDR3 length equals 17 residues.

This chain connects TRBV4-1 to TRBJ2-7, with D perhaps matching TRBD1 (6 bases). The CDR3 runs 15 residues. Germline CDR1 MGHRA, CDR2 YSYEKL. Trimming pared 3 bases from V and 6 bases from J, leaving 18 bases between. CDR3 amino acids: CASSQSANRVSEQYF. Written as DNA, the CDR3 is TGCGCCAGCAGCCAGTCTGCAAACAGGGTTAGCGAGCAGTACTTC.

This clonotype was seen only a few times. The chain couples TRBV30 to TRBJ1-1; no definite D call. There are 14 residues in the CDR3. The V gene lost 3 bases and the J gene lost 4 bases, with 15 bases spanning the gap. Per germline, CDR1 GTSNPN and CDR2 SVGIG (reference sequence). The DNA for the CDR3 is TGTGCCTGGAGGGGGAAGGGTGACGGCACTGAAGCTTTCTTT. Amino acid sequence: CAWRGKGDGTEAFF.

The chain carries TRBV10-3 and TRBJ2-1; D possibly matches TRBD1 or TRBD2 (5 bases each). V was clipped by 4 bases and J by 2 bases, with 9 bases between them. The CDR3 extends over 14 amino acids. CDR1 ENHRY and CDR2 SYGVKD come from the germline V gene. The CDR3 nucleotides are TGTGCCATCAGTGGCCGAGGGGCCTACAATGAGCAGTTCTTC. Encoded protein: CAISGRGAYNEQFF.

This clonotype has only a few counts. The J gene is TRBJ2-5, the V gene TRBV10-3; D may correspond to TRBD1 or TRBD2 (6 bases each). The CDR3 is 14 amino acids. Trimming shortened V by 8 bases and J by 5 bases, and 18 bases separated the two germline ends. CDR1 ENHRY and CDR2 SYGVKD come from the germline V gene. This CDR3 reads CAIAPEGGGETQYF. Here the CDR3 DNA reads TGTGCCATCGCCCCCGAGGGGGGCGGGGAGACCCAGTACTTC.

The chain recombines TRBV4-2 with TRBJ2-2; TRBD1 aligns across 9 bases. This CDR3 region has 17 residues. Germline trimming cut 4 bases from V and 2 bases from J; bases unmatched to any gene: 8. Germline V gene data show CDR1 as LGHNA and CDR2 as YNFKEQ. CDR3: CASSRGGQGKNTGELFF. Written as DNA, the CDR3 is TGTGCCAGCAGCCGAGGGGGACAGGGCAAAAACACCGGGGAGCTGTTTTTT.

This clonotype was picked up many times. V is TRBV5-1 and J is TRBJ1-4; no definite D call. Germline V CDR1 and CDR2: SGHRS, YFSETQ. CDR3 length: 15 residues. V was pared by 1 base and J by 8 bases, with 15 bases between. This CDR3 reads CASSLYTAGGEKLFF. The CDR3 DNA follows: TGCGCCAGCAGCTTGTATACAGCAGGAGGGGAAAAACTGTTTTTT.

The chain employs TRBV12-3 or TRBV12-4 and TRBJ1-1; D gene ambiguous. The CDR3 has 14 residues. The V and J ends lost 6 bases and 1 base respectively, with 12 bases between them. Here the CDR3 reads CASRMTIQNTEAFF. CDR3 coding DNA: TGTGCCAGCAGGATGACAATACAGAACACTGAAGCTTTCTTT.

As to this clonotype: One end of the junction does not line up with germline, which may come from a read error. The V call is TRBV29-1, the J call TRBJ2-3; D remains unclear. The V gene's germline CDR1 is SQVTM and CDR2 ANQGSEA. This CDR3 has 12 residues. DNA for the CDR3: TGCAGCGTAGAAGGTGACACAGATACGCAGTATTTT. The encoded protein is CSVEGDTDTQYF.

This clonotype was detected a few times. V usage is TRBV5-1 and J usage is TRBJ2-7, with TRBD2 matching 9 bases. Germline V gene data show CDR1 as SGHRS and CDR2 as YFSETQ. V was pared by 4 bases and J by 2 bases, with 7 bases of the junction left unmatched. The CDR3 length is 15 residues. This chain's CDR3 is CASSLNSGSPYEQYF. CDR3 nucleotides: TGCGCCAGCAGCCTCAATAGCGGGAGTCCCTACGAGCAGTACTTC.

This clonotype was counted a few times. The V call is TRBV28, the J call TRBJ2-4, with 11 bases lining up with TRBD1. J lost 2 bases, V lost 4 bases, and 7 bases had no gene match. Germline V CDR1 and CDR2: MDHEN, SYDVKM. The CDR3 loop spans 17 amino acids. Here the CDR3 reads CASSSWTGGASKNIQYF. The CDR3 bases are TGTGCCAGCAGTTCCTGGACAGGGGGCGCTTCCAAAAACATTCAGTACTTC.

A few counts support this clonotype. This chain joins TRBV7-2 and TRBJ1-1; no clear D gene. Trimming removed 1 base from V and 8 bases from J, with 11 bases in between. This CDR3 has 13 residues. Germline V CDR1 and CDR2: SGHTA, FQGNSA. The chain's CDR3 is CASSLVWVKEAFF. For the CDR3, the DNA is TGTGCCAGCAGCTTAGTCTGGGTTAAGGAAGCTTTCTTT.

This clonotype was observed a few times. V is TRBV28 and J is TRBJ2-5; unclear D gene. The germline V gene has CDR1 MDHEN and CDR2 SYDVKM. V gave up 4 bases and J gave up 2 bases, with 14 bases separating them. The CDR3 totals 15 residues. CDR3 DNA sequence: TGTGCCAGCAGTTCCCCCATAGTGAGACAAGAGACCCAGTACTTC. This encodes CASSSPIVRQETQYF. The full variable domain, in which reference TRBV28 and TRBJ2-5 provide the parts outside the CDR3, is DVKVTQSSRYLVKRTGEKVFLECVQDMDHENMFWYRQDPGLGLRLIYFSYDVKMKEKGDIPEGYSVSREKKERFSLILESASTNQTSMYLCASSSPIVRQETQYFGPGTRLLVL.

The J gene is TRBJ1-4, the V gene TRBV6-1; possibly TRBD1 for D (5 bases). The CDR3 runs to 18 residues. Deletions cut 8 bases from V and 0 bases from J, with 22 bases between. Germline CDR1 MNHNS, CDR2 SASEGT. CDR3 loop: CASSDGTPFRTTNEKLFF. The CDR3 DNA reads TGTGCCAGCTCCGACGGGACCCCCTTCCGTACAACTAATGAAAAACTGTTTTTT.

This clonotype was observed a few times. The chain recombines TRBV7-2 with TRBJ2-5; D could derive from TRBD1 or TRBD2 (5 bases each). The last part of the DNA fits TRBJ2-7 better; the J call may be wrong. CDR3 length: 15 residues. Looked up from germline, CDR1 is SGHTA and CDR2 is FQGNSA. CDR3 in DNA: TGTGCCAGCAGCTTAGATCTGCTGGGGGTTGGCGAGCAGTACTTC. Translated: CASSLDLLGVGEQYF.

This clonotype was seen a few times. The genes are TRBV12-3 or TRBV12-4 and TRBJ2-5, with TRBD1 as a possible D gene (5 bases). The CDR3 has 14 residues. V lost 5 bases and J 5 bases, leaving 15 bases between the germline ends. CDR3 in DNA: TGTGCCAGCAGTCCTCCGACAGACTCGGAGACCCAGTACTTC. It is translated as CASSPPTDSETQYF.

This clonotype was found a few times. This chain connects TRBV6-2 or TRBV6-3 to TRBJ2-2, with D hard to call. CDR3 size: 16 residues. V dropped 0 bases and J dropped 4 bases, with 12 bases sitting between them. From germline, CDR1 is MNHEY and CDR2 SVGEGT. Written as DNA, the CDR3 is TGTGCCAGCAGTTACTCGAGTGTTAGTGGCACCGGGGAGCTGTTTTTT. Translating it yields CASSYSSVSGTGELFF.

This clonotype was seen only a few times. V usage is TRBV28 and J usage is TRBJ2-1; 8 positions match TRBD2. This CDR3 region has 15 residues. Germline CDR1 reads MDHEN; CDR2 reads SYDVKM. Unmatched junction bases numbered 11, after V lost 5 bases and J lost 8 bases. CDR3 nucleotides: TGTGCCAGCAGTAAAGAACGGGAGGGCCTTGATGAGCAGTTCTTC. This codes for CASSKEREGLDEQFF.

This chain links TRBV20-1 with TRBJ1-5; tentative D call: TRBD1 (5 bases). Trimming shortened V by 0 bases and J by 2 bases, and 11 bases separated the two germline ends. The CDR3 is 15 amino acids. The germline gives CDR1 DFQATT, CDR2 SNEGSKA (reference sequence). The CDR3 DNA reads TGCAGTGCTAGAGAACCGGGGCAGCGCAATCAGCCCCAGCATTTT. Translated: CSAREPGQRNQPQHF.

This clonotype was seen a handful of times. The rearrangement uses TRBV5-1 and TRBJ2-7; 12 bases align to TRBD1. V was clipped by 6 bases and J by 1 base; unmatched bases: 11. The CDR3 totals 17 residues. Per the germline V gene, CDR1 is SGHRS and CDR2 is YFSETQ. CDR3 region: CASNTAGTGGGSYEQYF. The CDR3 coding sequence is TGCGCCAGCAATACAGCCGGGACAGGGGGCGGGTCCTACGAGCAGTACTTC.

This clonotype was observed a handful of times. The chain has TRBV6-5 and TRBJ2-7; a weak D match, TRBD1 (5 bases). From germline, CDR1 is MNHEY and CDR2 SVGAGI. Trimming took off 8 bases at V and 3 bases at J, with 20 bases between the two ends. The CDR3 has 15 residues. DNA of the CDR3: TGTGCCAGCTCAAACCGCGATGGGGCCCACTACGAGCAGTACTTC. Translating gives CASSNRDGAHYEQYF.

This chain uses TRBV20-1 with TRBJ2-5, with a weak D call TRBD1 (6 bases). Germline loops: CDR1 DFQATT, CDR2 SNEGSKA (reference sequence). The CDR3 extends over 15 amino acids. V was trimmed by 1 base and J by 11 bases, leaving 23 bases between them. The chain's CDR3 is CSARVVTGVVDEQYF. The CDR3 nucleotides read TGCAGTGCTAGAGTCGTGACAGGCGTGGTGGATGAGCAGTACTTC.

CDR3 coding DNA: TGTGCCAGCAGCTTAGGAGGGGGAGAGTTCAATGAGCAGTTCTTC. This encodes CASSLGGGEFNEQFF. The rearrangement links TRBV11-1 to TRBJ2-7; D might be TRBD1 (6 bases). The DNA end is more similar to TRBJ2-1, so the J call may be wrong. Looked up from germline, CDR1 is SGHAT and CDR2 is FQDESV (reference sequence). This CDR3 is built from 15 residues.

This rearrangement joins TRBV6-5 to TRBJ2-7; 8 bases map to TRBD2. This CDR3 contains 15 residues. The V and J ends lost 7 bases and 6 bases, in that order; junction bases with no gene match: 14. Germline CDR1 reads MNHEY; CDR2 reads SVGAGI. This CDR3 is CASKIQELGTSEQYF. The CDR3 DNA reads as TGTGCCAGCAAGATACAGGAGTTAGGGACTAGCGAGCAGTACTTC.